Following are 2 T cell receptor beta chains from one sample sequenced in a study of T cells in Graves' hyperthyroidism and ophthalmopathy. Template material for amplifying TCR beta CDR3 regions consisted of RNA transcripts. The TCR CDR3 first-round RT-PCR relied on the HTBI primer set. TCRdb redid the calling of the multiplex PCR reads with MiXCR, one entry per CDR3 protein. Of 300,000 to 450,000 distinct CDR3 sequences listed, roughly 15% are singletons. The sequencing input was blood. These receptors all come from a woman in her 30s with Graves' ophthalmopathy.

Of note for this clonotype: It may be a read error: a sequence one base away is much more abundant. The final CDR3 position lacks the conserved phenylalanine or tryptophan, pointing to a likely read error. This rearrangement joins TRBV2 to TRBJ2-7, with 7 bases that match TRBD1. The germline V gene encodes CDR1 SNHLY and CDR2 FYNNEI. This CDR3 is 16 amino acids long. The junction had 12 bases not matched to a gene; V was cut back by 7 bases and J by 0 bases. In DNA, the CDR3 is TGTGCCAGCAAGGGGGTAGGGGGCTTAAGCTCCTACGAGCAGTACCTC. This translates into CASKGVGGLSSYEQYL.

This clonotype was seen at least ten times. This chain connects TRBV9 to TRBJ2-2; a possible D gene is TRBD2 (6 bases). CDR3 size: 16 residues. Germline assignment: CDR1 SGDLS and CDR2 YYNGEE. V was trimmed by 2 bases and J by 1 base, leaving 12 bases between them. The CDR3: CASSVGGGVNTGELFF. Written as DNA, the CDR3 is TGTGCCAGCAGCGTTGGTGGCGGGGTGAACACCGGGGAGCTGTTTTTT.